This entry lists 8 T cell receptor beta chains sequenced from one sample in a study of T cell responses to AZD1222 COVID-19 vaccine. TCRdb's copy holds only in-frame clones and misses some; the assay was immunoSEQ multiplex PCR. The sample has more than 140,000 clones; approximately 89% are singletons. Material: peripheral blood, obtained on day 0 of AZD1222 vaccination. These receptors were taken from an adult in good health.

This clone was recorded once. This chain joins TRBV11-3 and TRBJ2-2; 7 nucleotides agree with TRBD2. J was trimmed by 6 bases and V by 7 bases; bases with no gene match: 11. This CDR3 is built from 15 residues. Germline V gene data show CDR1 as SGHNT and CDR2 as YENEEA. CDR3 in DNA: TGTGCCAGCACCATCCTGCTAGCGGAAGCCGGGGAGCTGTTTTTT. Its protein is CASTILLAEAGELFF.

The table lists this clone with a count of one. At one end, the junction sequence differs from germline, possibly due to a read error. The chain combines TRBV5-4 with TRBJ1-2; 10 bases fit TRBD1. The CDR3 has 14 amino acids. From germline, CDR1 is SGHNT and CDR2 YYREEE (reference sequence). CDR3 region: CASNLDRGGYGYTF. The CDR3 bases are TGTGCCAGCAACTTGGACAGGGGGGGATATGGCTACACCTTC. The variable domain in full, completed from reference TRBV5-4 and TRBJ1-2, reads ETGVTQSPTHLIKTRGQQVTLRCSSQSGHNTVSWYQQALGQGPQFIFQYYREEENGRGNFPPRFSGLQFPNYSSELNVNALELDDSALYLCASNLDRGGYGYTFGSGTRLTVV.

The rearrangement joins TRBV6-2 or TRBV6-3 to TRBJ2-5; D is ambiguous. Germline V CDR1 and CDR2: MNHEY, SVGEGT. V was cut by 2 bases and J by 5 bases, with 12 bases left in between. The CDR3 sequence is 14 residues long. CDR3 in DNA: TGTGCCAGCAGTTACGCCTTGGGCAAGGAGACCCAGTACTTC. Residues: CASSYALGKETQYF.

This clone was recorded once. The chain recombines TRBV9 with TRBJ1-3; TRBD1 matches at 9 bases. CDR3 size: 15 residues. Germline lookup yields CDR1 SGDLS and CDR2 YYNGEE. V shed 3 bases, J shed 4 bases, and the junction held 5 bases outside the gene matches. The CDR3 sequence: CASSGRGQGGNTIYF. The CDR3 DNA sequence: TGTGCCAGCAGCGGAAGGGGACAGGGAGGAAACACCATATATTTT.

The chain is built from TRBV19 and TRBJ1-5; 8 bases map to TRBD1. This CDR3 has 15 residues. With V trimmed by 8 bases and J by 4 bases, 10 bases remained unmatched. Germline loops: CDR1 LNHDA, CDR2 SQIVND (reference sequence). Here the CDR3 reads CASRDRGGRNQPQHF. Here the CDR3 DNA reads TGTGCCAGTCGAGACAGGGGAGGAAGGAATCAGCCCCAGCATTTT.

This sequence joins TRBV28 and TRBJ2-7; D is undetermined. Germline V CDR1 and CDR2: MDHEN, SYDVKM. This CDR3 contains 16 residues. V shed 5 bases and J shed 3 bases, with 20 bases lying between them. The CDR3 region has the DNA TGTGCCAGCAGTCCCACACAGTGGGTTAGAGGCTACGAGCAGTACTTC. This gives the protein CASSPTQWVRGYEQYF.

This clone was seen just once. The chain combines TRBV30 with TRBJ2-7; a possible D gene is TRBD1 (5 bases). Germline assignment: CDR1 GTSNPN and CDR2 SVGIG (reference sequence). The CDR3 contains 13 residues. Deletions cut 0 bases from V and 6 bases from J, with 12 bases between. DNA for the CDR3: TGTGCCTGGAGTGTAAGGGGTCCGAGCGAGCAGTACTTC. Translation: CAWSVRGPSEQYF.

This chain uses TRBV25-1 with TRBJ2-1; perhaps TRBD2 as D (6 bases). V was pared by 4 bases and J by 3 bases, with 13 bases between. CDR1 is MGHDK and CDR2 is SYGVNS in the germline V gene. This CDR3 is built from 15 residues. For the CDR3, the DNA is TGTGCCAGCAGTGTGTTGTTCGGGGGCTACAATGAGCAGTTCTTC. As protein: CASSVLFGGYNEQFF.